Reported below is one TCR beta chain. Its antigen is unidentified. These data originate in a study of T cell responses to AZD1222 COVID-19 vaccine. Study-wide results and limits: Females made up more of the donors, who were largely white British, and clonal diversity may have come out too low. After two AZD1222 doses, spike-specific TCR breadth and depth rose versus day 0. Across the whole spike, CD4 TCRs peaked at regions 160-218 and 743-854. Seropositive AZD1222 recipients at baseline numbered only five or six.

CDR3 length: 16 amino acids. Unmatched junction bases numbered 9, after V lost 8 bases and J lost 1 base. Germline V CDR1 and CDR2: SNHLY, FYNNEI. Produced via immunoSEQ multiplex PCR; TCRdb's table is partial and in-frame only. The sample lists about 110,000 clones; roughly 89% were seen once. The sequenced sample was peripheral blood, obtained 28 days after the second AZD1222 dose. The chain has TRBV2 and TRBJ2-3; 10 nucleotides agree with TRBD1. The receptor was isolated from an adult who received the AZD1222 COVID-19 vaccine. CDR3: CASYTRGTGGTDTQYF. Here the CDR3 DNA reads TGTGCCAGCTATACCCGGGGGACAGGGGGCACAGATACGCAGTATTTT.